Below, 26 T cell receptor beta chains from the same sample are listed, as sequenced in a study of T cell responses to AZD1222 COVID-19 vaccine. Measured with immunoSEQ multiplex PCR; TCRdb has only the in-frame clones, and not every one. The sample has tens of thousands of clones, 80% to 90% seen once. The sequenced sample was peripheral blood, obtained 28 days after the second AZD1222 dose. The receptors stem from an adult who received the AZD1222 COVID-19 vaccine.

The chain is built from TRBV2 and TRBJ1-3, with D perhaps TRBD1 (6 bases). The germline V and J ends were trimmed by 8 bases and 0 bases, with 8 bases remaining between them. The CDR3 is 13 amino acids. Germline CDR1 SNHLY, CDR2 FYNNEI. For the CDR3, the DNA is TGTGCCAGCCGGACAGTCTCTGGAAACACCATATATTTT. Translating it yields CASRTVSGNTIYF.

The CDR3 nucleotides are TGTGCCAGCAGCTTTTCCTTCCCGACAGGGGCCCGAGAGACCCAGTACTTC. Encoded protein: CASSFSFPTGARETQYF. This rearrangement joins TRBV13 to TRBJ2-5, with 8 bases identical to TRBD1. This CDR3 contains 17 residues. CDR1 is PRHDT, CDR2 FYEKMQ, per germline (reference sequence). Trimming took 3 bases from V and 4 from J; bases not matched to a gene: 13.

This chain links TRBV5-1 with TRBJ2-4; 7 nucleotides match TRBD2. V lost 7 bases, J lost 6 bases, and 13 bases stayed unmatched. Germline CDR1 and CDR2: SGHRS and YFSETQ. The CDR3 length is 15 residues. In DNA form, the CDR3 reads TGCGCCAGCTCGTTGGAAGAGGGAGGGCCAAACATTCAGTACTTC. This translates into CASSLEEGGPNIQYF.

This chain uses TRBV27 with TRBJ1-6; D is unresolved. V lost 3 bases and J lost 13, with 16 bases in between. Germline loops: CDR1 MNHEY, CDR2 SMNVEV (reference sequence). CDR3 length: 14 residues. CDR3 sequence: CASSLGSTALPLHF. CDR3 nucleotides: TGTGCCAGCAGTTTGGGTTCAACCGCCCTTCCCCTCCACTTT.

This clone was counted a single time. The chain recombines TRBV7-3 with TRBJ2-1, with D perhaps TRBD2 (6 bases). CDR3 size: 16 residues. CDR1 SGHTA and CDR2 FQGTGA come from the germline V gene. V was shortened by 5 bases and J by 1 base, with 15 bases between the two germline ends. For the CDR3, the DNA is TGTGCCAGCAGCGGGGGACCCGGGACTTCCTACAATGAGCAGTTCTTC. Translation gives CASSGGPGTSYNEQFF.

J is TRBJ1-2 and V is TRBV10-3, with D possibly TRBD1 on 5 matching bases. Per the germline V gene, CDR1 is ENHRY and CDR2 is SYGVKD. V was trimmed by 6 bases and J by 2 bases, leaving 7 bases between them. The CDR3 runs 12 residues. CDR3 region: CAIRGGNYGYTF. The CDR3 bases are TGTGCCATCAGGGGGGGGAACTATGGCTACACCTTC.

The chain combines TRBV3-1 (or the pseudogene TRBV3-2) with TRBJ1-2; D ambiguous. Per germline, CDR1 LGHDT and CDR2 YNNKEL (reference sequence). The CDR3 contains 14 residues. The V end lost 4 bases, the J end lost 6 bases, and 15 bases lay between the germline ends. This CDR3 is CASSRRSAGDGYTF. DNA of the CDR3: TGTGCCAGCAGCCGACGCTCGGCCGGGGATGGCTACACCTTC.

This sequence joins TRBV6-5 and TRBJ2-1; 9 bases map to TRBD2. The J segment lost 6 bases and the V segment lost 0 bases, leaving 3 bases of the junction unmatched. The germline V gene encodes CDR1 MNHEY and CDR2 SVGAGI. This CDR3 is 15 amino acids long. Here the CDR3 DNA reads TGTGCCAGCAGTTACTCGCTAGCGGGATCCAATGAGCAGTTCTTC. Protein: CASSYSLAGSNEQFF.

This clone is a singleton in its sample. The V gene is TRBV5-1, the J gene TRBJ2-1; 7 nucleotides align to TRBD2. CDR1 and CDR2 from the germline V gene are SGHRS and YFSETQ. J was trimmed by 9 bases and V by 0 bases; bases with no gene match: 3. This CDR3 is 13 amino acids long. CDR3 residues: CASSLDIAGEQFF. As DNA, the CDR3 is TGCGCCAGCAGCTTGGATATAGCGGGTGAGCAGTTCTTC.

The chain employs TRBV6-5 and TRBJ2-2, with D perhaps matching TRBD1 (5 bases). Looked up from germline, CDR1 is MNHEY and CDR2 is SVGAGI. The CDR3 sequence is 15 residues long. Deletions cut 2 bases from V and 5 bases from J, with 12 bases between. CDR3 nucleotide sequence: TGTGCCAGCAGTTACGGGGCTAGTTATACCGGGGAGCTGTTTTTT. Protein: CASSYGASYTGELFF.

The V call is TRBV4-3, the J call TRBJ2-3; D is possibly TRBD2 (6 bases). The germline V gene has CDR1 LGHNA and CDR2 YSLEER. This CDR3 region has 16 residues. Trimming removed 1 base at V and 7 bases at J, with 18 bases between. The CDR3 bases are TGCGCCAGCAGCCAAGTAATACTAGAACGGGGGAATACGCAGTATTTT. Translating it yields CASSQVILERGNTQYF.

CDR3 nucleotide sequence: TGTGCCAGCAAAATTTACCAGGGATCACAGCCCCAGCATTTT. Protein sequence: CASKIYQGSQPQHF. The chain has TRBV2 and TRBJ1-5, with a tentative D call TRBD1 (5 bases). This CDR3 has 14 amino acids. Germline CDR1 and CDR2: SNHLY and FYNNEI. With 7 bases removed from V and 7 bases from J, the gap between germline ends came to 17 bases.

V usage is TRBV7-9 and J usage is TRBJ1-1, with D perhaps matching TRBD1 (6 bases). This CDR3 is built from 12 residues. CDR1 is SEHNR and CDR2 is FQNEAQ in the germline V gene (reference sequence). Trimming pared 6 bases from V and 8 bases from J, leaving 13 bases between. Here the CDR3 reads CASRQGPQEAFF. The CDR3 coding sequence is TGTGCCAGCAGACAGGGCCCGCAGGAAGCTTTCTTT.

V and J are TRBV5-8 and TRBJ2-7; D gene unclear. Trimming removed 2 bases at V and 2 bases at J, with 14 bases between. This CDR3 region has 15 residues. Germline V gene sequence: CDR1 SGHTS, CDR2 YDEGEE. The CDR3 protein is CASSFPLRHPYEQYF. CDR3 DNA sequence: TGTGCCAGCAGCTTTCCCCTAAGACATCCCTACGAGCAGTACTTC.

The V gene is TRBV30, the J gene TRBJ1-1, with D possibly being TRBD1 (6 bases). CDR1 is GTSNPN and CDR2 is SVGIG in the germline V gene (reference sequence). V lost 2 bases and J 6 bases, leaving 13 bases between the germline ends. The CDR3 consists of 13 residues. The CDR3 loop is CAWSWGLMAEAFF. The CDR3 DNA follows: TGTGCCTGGAGTTGGGGGCTCATGGCTGAAGCTTTCTTT. The complete variable domain, with remaining parts taken from reference TRBV30 and TRBJ1-1, reads SQTIHQWPATLVQPVGSPLSLECTVEGTSNPNLYWYRQAAGRGLQLLFYSVGIGQISSEVPQNLSASRPQDRQFILSSKKLLLSDSGFYLCAWSWGLMAEAFFGQGTRLTVV.

This chain uses TRBV27 with TRBJ2-1; 7 bases map to TRBD1. This CDR3 has 14 residues. Germline assignment: CDR1 MNHEY and CDR2 SMNVEV (reference sequence). V lost 3 bases to trimming and J lost 10 bases; unmatched junction nucleotides: 9. CDR3 sequence reads: CASSLRQGVGEQFF. CDR3 DNA: TGTGCCAGCAGTTTGCGGCAGGGGGTGGGCGAGCAGTTCTTC.

This chain links TRBV24-1 with TRBJ1-1; TRBD1 might be the D (5 bases). This CDR3 comprises 12 residues. The ends were cut back, 4 bases at V and 6 bases at J, with 8 bases in the middle. Germline CDR1 is KGHDR and CDR2 is SFDVKD. CDR3 loop: CATSDGTSEAFF. The CDR3 nucleotides read TGTGCCACCAGTGACGGGACCTCTGAAGCTTTCTTT.

CDR3 sequence: CASSVSGTGGTEAFF. The CDR3 DNA follows: TGTGCCAGCAGCGTATCCGGGACAGGGGGCACTGAAGCTTTCTTT. V gene TRBV9 combines with J gene TRBJ1-1; 11 nucleotides align to TRBD1. Looked up from germline, CDR1 is SGDLS and CDR2 is YYNGEE. The V segment lost 1 base and the J segment 4 bases; nucleotides outside the gene matches: 3. There are 15 residues in the CDR3. The variable domain in full, completed from reference TRBV9 and TRBJ1-1, reads DSGVTQTPKHLITATGQRVTLRCSPRSGDLSVYWYQQSLDQGLQFLIQYYNGEERAKGNILERFSAQQFPDLHSELNLSSLELGDSALYFCASSVSGTGGTEAFFGQGTRLTVV.

On this clone: Distinct nucleotide sequences in the sample also encode this CDR3. The chain links TRBV3-1 (or the pseudogene TRBV3-2) to TRBJ1-1; D gene ambiguous. Per germline, CDR1 LGHDT and CDR2 YNNKEL (reference sequence). This CDR3 region has 11 residues. Deletions cut 3 bases from V and 8 bases from J, with 7 bases between. Here the CDR3 DNA reads TGTGCCAGCAGCCAGGGAGCCGAAGCTTTCTTT. Protein product: CASSQGAEAFF.

The rearrangement joins TRBV5-1 to TRBJ2-7; D gene ambiguous. The CDR3 runs 16 residues. V was shortened by 0 bases and J by 0 bases, with 13 bases between the two germline ends. CDR1 is SGHRS, CDR2 YFSETQ, per germline. CDR3: CASSLASPGRSYEQYF. DNA of the CDR3: TGCGCCAGCAGCTTGGCCTCGCCGGGCCGCTCCTACGAGCAGTACTTC. The full variable domain, with the rest looked up from reference TRBV5-1 and TRBJ2-7, is KAGVTQTPRYLIKTRGQQVTLSCSPISGHRSVSWYQQTPGQGLQFLFEYFSETQRNKGNFPGRFSGRQFSNSRSEMNVSTLELGDSALYLCASSLASPGRSYEQYFGPGTRLTVT.

The chain combines TRBV19 with TRBJ1-5; tentative D call: TRBD1 (6 bases). The germline CDR1 and CDR2 sequences are LNHDA and SQIVND (reference sequence). The V gene lost 6 bases and the J gene lost 3 bases, with 12 bases spanning the gap. The CDR3 is 14 residues long. Here the CDR3 DNA reads TGTGCCAGTAGGGGGGACATCTACAATCAGCCCCAGCATTTT. This gives the protein CASRGDIYNQPQHF.

This chain uses TRBV19 with TRBJ2-2; D ambiguous. The CDR3 consists of 11 residues. Trimming stripped 10 bases from V and 5 bases from J, with 8 bases between. Per the germline V gene, CDR1 is LNHDA and CDR2 is SQIVND (reference sequence). The CDR3 is CATSGTGELFF. CDR3 in DNA: TGTGCCACCTCTGGGACCGGGGAGCTGTTTTTT.

The sample holds one count of this clone. The chain carries TRBV7-2 and TRBJ2-2; TRBD2 agrees at 8 bases. The J segment lost 5 bases and the V segment lost 8 bases, leaving 7 bases of the junction unmatched. The germline gives CDR1 SGHTA, CDR2 FQGNSA. This CDR3 has 14 residues. CDR3 residues: CASVPGGWTGELFF. The CDR3 DNA reads as TGTGCCAGCGTCCCGGGGGGGTGGACCGGGGAGCTGTTTTTT.

In its sample, this clone was seen a few times. This chain connects TRBV19 to TRBJ1-4, with D possibly being TRBD1 (5 bases). The ends were cut back, 6 bases at V and 8 bases at J, with 13 bases in the middle. This CDR3 comprises 13 residues. CDR1 is LNHDA, CDR2 SQIVND, per germline (reference sequence). The CDR3 DNA reads as TGTGCCAGTAGCCCTGCGGGGGGGGAAAAACTGTTTTTT. Protein sequence: CASSPAGGEKLFF.

The genes are TRBV3-1 (or the pseudogene TRBV3-2) and TRBJ1-5; perhaps TRBD1 as D (6 bases). The V and J ends lost 3 bases and 3 bases respectively, with 12 bases between them. There are 15 residues in the CDR3. The germline V gene has CDR1 LGHDT and CDR2 YNNKEL (reference sequence). This chain's CDR3 is CASSQGAGVNQPQHF. DNA of the CDR3: TGTGCCAGCAGCCAGGGGGCCGGCGTCAATCAGCCCCAGCATTTT.

The chain employs TRBV14 and TRBJ1-2; TRBD1 matches 8 bases. The V gene's germline CDR1 is SGHDN and CDR2 FVKESK. This CDR3 has 16 amino acids. The ends lost 0 bases at V and 7 bases at J; junction bases unmatched: 10. The CDR3 bases are TGTGCCAGCAGCCAAGATACCGGACAGGGAATGGCTGGCTACACCTTC. This sequence encodes CASSQDTGQGMAGYTF.